Listed below are T cell receptor beta chains from one sample, sequenced in a study of identical twins. TCRdb fed the 5' RACE reads into MiXCR, producing one record per CDR3 protein. The sample includes 300,000 to 400,000 distinct CDR3 sequences, around 12% seen only once; the top ten take roughly 7.8%. These sequences were also reported in another study, on yellow fever vaccine responses in identical twins.

The sample comprised CD8+ T cells sorted from blood. Receptors were obtained from a woman aged 18 to 35 in good health. The CDR3 runs from the conserved cysteine through the conserved F or W. Fields, in order: clone size, J gene, V gene, D gene, CDR3 DNA, CDR3 protein. D genes are given only for firm matches. Only some rows state a clone size, as once, few, many or a class for expanded clones.

>-|TRBJ1-1|TRBV4-1|-
TGCGCCAGCAGCCAAGATCTGGGGAGCGCTGAAGCTTTCTTT
CASSQDLGSAEAFF
>few|TRBJ2-1|TRBV2|-
TGTGCCAGCATCGGTGGGACCTACAATGAGCAGTTCTTC
CASIGGTYNEQFF
>few|TRBJ1-4|TRBV12-3/TRBV12-4|-
TGTGCCAGCAAGGTGGGGGTTGCAACTAATGAAAAACTGTTTTTT
CASKVGVATNEKLFF
>few|TRBJ1-5|TRBV5-6|-
TGTGCCAGCAGCCCATCCGGGGGAACTTATCAGCCCCAGCATTTT
CASSPSGGTYQPQHF
>-|TRBJ2-3|TRBV10-3|-
TGTGCCATCAGTGAGAGGGATTGGGGCCCCACAGATACGCAGTATTTT
CAISERDWGPTDTQYF
>-|TRBJ2-2|TRBV9|-
TGTGCCAGCAGCGGAGCCGACATTTTTAACACCGGGGAGCTGTTTTTT
CASSGADIFNTGELFF
>-|TRBJ2-7|TRBV5-1|-
TGCGCCAGCAGCCTGTACAGTGGGTCCTTGTACGAGCAGTACTTC
CASSLYSGSLYEQYF
>few|TRBJ1-2|TRBV20-1|-
TGCAGTGCTAGAGATCCGGACCTAGGAAACTATGGCTACACCTTC
CSARDPDLGNYGYTF
>many|TRBJ2-7|TRBV13|TRBD1
TGTGCCAGCGGGACAGGGGGCTCCTACGAGCAGTACTTC
CASGTGGSYEQYF
>few|TRBJ2-3|TRBV20-1|-
TGCAGTGCTAGAGATTATCCCCTAGGACATTCCACAGATACGCAGTATTTT
CSARDYPLGHSTDTQYF
>few|TRBJ2-1|TRBV9|TRBD2
TGTGCCAGCAGCGTGTACAGCGGGACGCCCTACAATGAGCAGTTCTTC
CASSVYSGTPYNEQFF
>-|TRBJ2-2|TRBV5-1|TRBD1
TGCGCCAGCACTGACAGGGCCGTAACCGGGGAGCTGTTTTTT
CASTDRAVTGELFF
>few|TRBJ1-5|TRBV6-1|TRBD1
TGTGCCAGCAGTATCACCGGGACAGGGGGGCCCAATCAGCCCCAGCATTTT
CASSITGTGGPNQPQHF
>many|TRBJ2-1|TRBV24-1|-
TGTGCCACCAGTGATTTTGCGGGAAACGGTGAGCAGTTCTTC
CATSDFAGNGEQFF
>-|TRBJ2-5|TRBV24-1|TRBD1
TGTGCCACCAGTGATTGGACAGGGGAGGTCGAGACCCAGTACTTC
CATSDWTGEVETQYF
>-|TRBJ2-2|TRBV27|TRBD1
TGTGCCAGCAGTGACAGGGTTGGGGAGAACACCGGGGAGCTGTTTTTT
CASSDRVGENTGELFF